This T cell receptor beta chain was identified in a study of molecular identifiers for immune sequencing clone quantification. Study-wide background: Replicates involved a five-way split of RNA from 20,000 or 100,000 naive CD8 cells, with sequencing of four.

Bulk libraries came from a prior protocol with listed TCR primers. MiXCR, run by TCRdb on the PCR reads, gives a single entry per CDR3 protein. The sample yields under 600,000 distinct CDR3 sequences, about 22% seen once. Comments on this clonotype: The antigen is unknown.

Germline CDR1 and CDR2: SEHNR and FQNEAQ (reference sequence). Trimming stripped 0 bases from V and 4 bases from J, with 9 bases between. The CDR3 loop spans 15 amino acids. General observations from the study: Over 98% of effector molecules, but under 1% in naive cells, were held by clones with more than 20 RNA copies.

The sequence was collected from a human donor in good health. Some libraries in this study had Jurkat cell RNA spiked in. The rearrangement links TRBV7-9 to TRBJ1-4, with D possibly TRBD1 on 5 matching bases. Material for sequencing was naive CD8+ T cells from blood, with Jurkat cell RNA spiked in. Subset indicated: FACS-sorted CD8+CD4-CCR7+CD45RA+ naive T cells. The CDR3 coding sequence is TGTGCCAGCAGCTTAGCTGGAGGGGTTAATGAAAAACTGTTTTTT. It yields the protein CASSLAGGVNEKLFF.